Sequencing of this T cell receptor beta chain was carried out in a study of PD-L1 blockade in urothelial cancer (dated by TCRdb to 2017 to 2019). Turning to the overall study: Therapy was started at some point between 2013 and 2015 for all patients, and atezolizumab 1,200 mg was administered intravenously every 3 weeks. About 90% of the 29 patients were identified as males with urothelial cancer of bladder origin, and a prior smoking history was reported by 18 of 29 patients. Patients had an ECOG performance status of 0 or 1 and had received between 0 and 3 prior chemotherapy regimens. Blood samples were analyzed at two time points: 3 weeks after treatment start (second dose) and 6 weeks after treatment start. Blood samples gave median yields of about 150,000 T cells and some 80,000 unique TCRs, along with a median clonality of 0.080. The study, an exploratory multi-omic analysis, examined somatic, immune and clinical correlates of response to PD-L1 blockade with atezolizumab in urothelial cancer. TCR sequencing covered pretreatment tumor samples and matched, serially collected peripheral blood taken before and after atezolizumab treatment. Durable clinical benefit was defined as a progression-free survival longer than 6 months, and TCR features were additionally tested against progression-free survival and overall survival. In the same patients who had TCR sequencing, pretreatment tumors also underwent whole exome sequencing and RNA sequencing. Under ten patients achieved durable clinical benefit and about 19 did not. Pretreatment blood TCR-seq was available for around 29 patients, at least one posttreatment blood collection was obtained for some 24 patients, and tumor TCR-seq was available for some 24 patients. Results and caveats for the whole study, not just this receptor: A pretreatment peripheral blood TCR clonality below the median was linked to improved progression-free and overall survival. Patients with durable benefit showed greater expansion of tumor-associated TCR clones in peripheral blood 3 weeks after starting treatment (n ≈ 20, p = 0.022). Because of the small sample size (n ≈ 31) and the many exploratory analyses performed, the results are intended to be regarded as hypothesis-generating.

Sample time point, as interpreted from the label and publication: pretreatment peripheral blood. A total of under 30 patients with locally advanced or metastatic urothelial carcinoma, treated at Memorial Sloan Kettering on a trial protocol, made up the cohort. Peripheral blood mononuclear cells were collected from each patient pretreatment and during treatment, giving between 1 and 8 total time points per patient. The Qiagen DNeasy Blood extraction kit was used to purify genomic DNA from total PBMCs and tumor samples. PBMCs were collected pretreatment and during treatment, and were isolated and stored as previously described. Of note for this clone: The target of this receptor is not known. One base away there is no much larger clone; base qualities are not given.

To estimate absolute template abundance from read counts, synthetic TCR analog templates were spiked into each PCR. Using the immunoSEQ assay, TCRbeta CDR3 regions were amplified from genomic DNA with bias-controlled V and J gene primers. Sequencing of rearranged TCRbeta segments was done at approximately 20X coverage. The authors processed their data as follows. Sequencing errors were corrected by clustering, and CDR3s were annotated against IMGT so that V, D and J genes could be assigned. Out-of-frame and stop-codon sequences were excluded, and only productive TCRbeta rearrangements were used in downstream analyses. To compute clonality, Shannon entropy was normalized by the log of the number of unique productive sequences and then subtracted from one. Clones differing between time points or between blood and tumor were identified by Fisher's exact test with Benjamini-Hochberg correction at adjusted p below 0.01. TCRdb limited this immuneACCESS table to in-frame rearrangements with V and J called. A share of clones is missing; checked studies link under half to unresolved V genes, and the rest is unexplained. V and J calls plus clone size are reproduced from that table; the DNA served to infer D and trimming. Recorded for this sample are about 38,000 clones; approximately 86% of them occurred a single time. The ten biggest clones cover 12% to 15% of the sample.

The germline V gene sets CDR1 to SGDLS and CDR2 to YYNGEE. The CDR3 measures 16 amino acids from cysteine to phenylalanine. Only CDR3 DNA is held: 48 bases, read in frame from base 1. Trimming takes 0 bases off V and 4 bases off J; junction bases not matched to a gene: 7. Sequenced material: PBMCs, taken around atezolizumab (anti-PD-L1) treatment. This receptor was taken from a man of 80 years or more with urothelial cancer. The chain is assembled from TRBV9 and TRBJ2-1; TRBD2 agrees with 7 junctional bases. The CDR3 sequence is CASSVGGLGIYNEQFF. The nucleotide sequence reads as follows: TGTGCCAGCAGCGTAGGAGGACTAGGAATTTACAATGAGCAGTTCTTC.